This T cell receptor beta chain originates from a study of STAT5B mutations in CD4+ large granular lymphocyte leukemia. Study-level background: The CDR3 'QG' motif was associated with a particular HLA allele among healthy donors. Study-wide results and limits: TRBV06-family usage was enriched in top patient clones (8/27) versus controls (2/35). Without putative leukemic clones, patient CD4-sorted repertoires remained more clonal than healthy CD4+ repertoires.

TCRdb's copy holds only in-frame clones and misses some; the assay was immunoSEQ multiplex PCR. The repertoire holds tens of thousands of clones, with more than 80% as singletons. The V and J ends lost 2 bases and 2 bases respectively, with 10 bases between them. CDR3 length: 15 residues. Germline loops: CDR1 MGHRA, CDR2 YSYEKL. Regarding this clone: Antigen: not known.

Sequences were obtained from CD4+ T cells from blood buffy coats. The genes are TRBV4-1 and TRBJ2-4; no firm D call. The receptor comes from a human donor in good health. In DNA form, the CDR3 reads TGCGCCAGCAGCCAAACGGCTGTCTCCAAAAACATTCAGTACTTC. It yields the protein CASSQTAVSKNIQYF.